This entry describes one T cell receptor (beta chain). Its antigen is not identified. The repertoire was sequenced with immunoSEQ multiplex PCR; TCRdb's copy has only in-frame clones and lacks some. The data contain some 6,000 clones, about 72% of them singletons. Normal lung sampling was at least 3 cm from the tumour, as distant as possible. DNA was extracted from unsorted cell suspensions stored frozen. These data belong to a study of immune cell composition in non-small cell lung cancer. Germline values: CDR1 MGHDK, CDR2 SYGVNS. The trim removed 9 bases at V and 1 base at J, leaving 7 bases unmatched. The CDR3 has 14 residues. Study findings and constraints: Clones >0.5% enriched in tumour were rarer in adenocarcinoma (around 35%) than squamous (about 80%).

The specimen sequenced was non-adjacent lung tissue. The rearrangement links TRBV25-1 to TRBJ2-3; TRBD2 matches at 7 bases. This receptor was identified in a human donor with non-small cell lung cancer. In DNA form, the CDR3 reads TGTGCCAGTCACGGGGCGGGGGGCACAGATACGCAGTATTTT. Protein product: CASHGAGGTDTQYF.